This T cell receptor beta chain was profiled in a study of CD8 T cells in ankylosing spondylitis. Study outcomes and limitations: Disease-linked clones were reportedly significantly enriched in matched ankylosing spondylitis synovial fluid. A TCR beta motif made of fewer than 10 highly homologous variants seemed typical of ankylosing spondylitis blood. Both synovial fluid and blood in reactive arthritis had previously been reported to carry some motif variants.

This clonotype was detected a few times. What it binds is not known. Each CDR3 protein is one row after TCRdb ran MiXCR on the 5' RACE reads. Of about 210,000 distinct CDR3 sequences in the sample, more than 5.5% were seen once. J gave up 0 bases and V 4 bases, and 5 bases lay outside the gene matches. The CDR3 spans 15 residues. Germline values: CDR1 MNHEY, CDR2 SVGAGI. This chain links TRBV6-5 with TRBJ2-5; 7 bases match TRBD2. Input material: blood, either unsorted or a sorted T cell fraction (not recorded which). This clonotype was obtained from a male donor with ankylosing spondylitis. The DNA of the CDR3 is TGTGCCAGCAGTTCACTAGCGACGTACCAAGAGACCCAGTACTTC. It yields the protein CASSSLATYQETQYF.